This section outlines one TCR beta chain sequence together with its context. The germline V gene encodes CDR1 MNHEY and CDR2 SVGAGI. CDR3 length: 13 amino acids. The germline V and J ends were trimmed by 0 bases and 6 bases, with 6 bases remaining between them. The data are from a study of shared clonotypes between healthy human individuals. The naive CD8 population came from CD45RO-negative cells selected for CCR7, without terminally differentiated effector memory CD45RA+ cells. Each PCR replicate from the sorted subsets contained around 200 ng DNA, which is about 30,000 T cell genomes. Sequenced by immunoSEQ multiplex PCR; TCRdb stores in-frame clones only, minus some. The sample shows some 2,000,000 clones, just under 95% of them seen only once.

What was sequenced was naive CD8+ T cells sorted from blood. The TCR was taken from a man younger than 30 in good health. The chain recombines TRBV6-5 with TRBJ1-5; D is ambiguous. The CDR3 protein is CASSYSSRQPQHF. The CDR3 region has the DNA TGTGCCAGCAGTTACTCGAGCCGTCAGCCCCAGCATTTT.